One and the same sample provided the 31 T cell receptor beta chains below, sequenced in a study of OX40 agonist ivuxolimab in advanced cancers. Here immunoSEQ multiplex PCR was the method, and the copy in TCRdb shows in-frame clones only, minus some. The sample consists of 70,000 or so clones, 87% of them appearing once. The sample was CD4+ or CD8+ T cells sorted from blood, taken in a trial of the OX40 agonist ivuxolimab. These receptor sequences come from an adult with an advanced solid tumor such as melanoma, head and neck, liver or kidney cancer.

The rearrangement joins TRBV9 to TRBJ2-3; 11 bases agree with TRBD2. With V trimmed by 0 bases and J by 10 bases, 7 bases remained unmatched. Germline V gene data show CDR1 as SGDLS and CDR2 as YYNGEE. The CDR3 runs to 15 residues. The CDR3 region is CASSVGLAGGPPQYF. Written as DNA, the CDR3 is TGTGCCAGCAGCGTAGGGCTAGCGGGAGGCCCCCCGCAGTATTTT.

The table lists this clone with a count of one. Other DNA sequences in this sample translate to the same CDR3. The chain joins TRBV4-3 to TRBJ2-1; D not certain. The CDR3 is 14 residues long. V was shortened by 3 bases and J by 7 bases, with 13 bases between the two germline ends. CDR1 is LGHNA and CDR2 is YSLEER in the germline V gene. CDR3 in amino acids: CASSQAAVGNEQFF. The CDR3 DNA is TGCGCCAGCAGCCAGGCCGCGGTCGGGAATGAGCAGTTCTTC.

The table lists this clone with a count of one. The rearrangement uses TRBV18 and TRBJ2-1, with 9 bases fitting TRBD1. This CDR3 comprises 15 residues. Trimming cost V 5 bases and J 5 bases; bases outside gene matches: 7. CDR1 and CDR2 (germline): KGHSH, LQKENI. CDR3 residues: CASSTTGGDNNEQFF. The CDR3 nucleotides read TGTGCCAGCTCAACGACAGGGGGGGATAACAATGAGCAGTTCTTC. The whole variable domain, filled in from reference TRBV18 and TRBJ2-1, reads NAGVMQNPRHLVRRRGQEARLRCSPMKGHSHVYWYRQLPEEGLKFMVYLQKENIIDESGMPKERFSAEFPKEGPSILRIQQVVRGDSAAYFCASSTTGGDNNEQFFGPGTRLTVL.

The chain couples TRBV7-2 to TRBJ2-3, with 7 bases lining up with TRBD2. With V trimmed by 3 bases and J by 6 bases, 6 bases remained unmatched. Per the germline V gene, CDR1 is SGHTA and CDR2 is FQGNSA. The CDR3 is 14 residues long. CDR3 protein: CASSFQRGRDTQYF. CDR3 nucleotide sequence: TGTGCCAGCAGCTTCCAGCGGGGCAGGGATACGCAGTATTTT.

The CDR3 here is CASSGQVSYEQYF. CDR3 coding DNA: TGTGCCAGCTCGGGACAGGTCTCCTACGAGCAGTACTTC. The chain joins TRBV18 to TRBJ2-7, with TRBD1 identical over 8 bases. This CDR3 is 13 amino acids long. Germline CDR1 reads KGHSH; CDR2 reads LQKENI. Trimming cost V 6 bases and J 0 bases; bases outside gene matches: 1.

CDR3 DNA: TGTGCCAGCAGTAGGGGCTTCTCTGGAAACACCATATATTTT. This translates into CASSRGFSGNTIYF. The chain carries TRBV25-1 and TRBJ1-3; the D gene is possibly TRBD1 (5 bases). V dropped 5 bases and J dropped 0 bases, with 8 bases sitting between them. This CDR3 spans 14 amino acids. CDR1 and CDR2 (germline): MGHDK, SYGVNS.

The rearrangement uses TRBV7-2 and TRBJ1-6, with unresolved D. The germline gives CDR1 SGHTA, CDR2 FQGNSA. V was cut by 5 bases and J by 11 bases, with 13 bases left in between. The CDR3 is 13 residues long. This CDR3 reads CASSPVLAAPLHF. The CDR3 nucleotides read TGTGCCAGCAGCCCAGTTTTGGCAGCACCCCTCCACTTT.

The chain couples TRBV7-2 to TRBJ2-1, with D perhaps TRBD2 (5 bases). Per the germline V gene, CDR1 is SGHTA and CDR2 is FQGNSA. The length of the CDR3 is 12 residues. V was cut by 1 base and J by 9 bases, with 7 bases left in between. The chain's CDR3 is CASSLGGIEQFF. In nucleotides, the CDR3 is TGTGCCAGCAGCTTAGGAGGGATTGAGCAGTTCTTC.

The DNA of the CDR3 is TGTGCCAGCAGCGCCAGGACGGTCTCTCTTGGCTACACCTTC. This gives the protein CASSARTVSLGYTF. The rearrangement links TRBV7-2 to TRBJ1-2; D gene ambiguous. Trimming took 5 bases from V and 7 from J, leaving 17 bases between them. The CDR3 totals 14 residues. Germline CDR1 is SGHTA and CDR2 is FQGNSA.

This chain joins TRBV10-3 and TRBJ1-6; 8 bases are shared with TRBD1. CDR1 and CDR2 from the germline V gene are ENHRY and SYGVKD. CDR3 length: 14 amino acids. The V and J ends lost 6 bases and 7 bases, in that order; junction bases with no gene match: 5. The chain's CDR3 is CAISARDRNSPLHF. DNA of the CDR3: TGTGCCATCAGCGCGCGGGACAGGAATTCACCCCTCCACTTT.

This clone was seen only once. An end of the junction does not agree with germline; a read error may underlie this. V and J are TRBV7-9 and TRBJ2-7; D is unclear. Germline CDR1 is SEHNR and CDR2 is FQNEAQ (reference sequence). The CDR3 consists of 13 residues. The CDR3 nucleotides are TGTGCCAGCAGCCCTGGGGTTGCCTACGGGCAGTACTTC. Protein: CASSPGVAYGQYF.

Only one count was recorded for this clone. The CDR3 region is CATSSRSGPQHF. CDR3 bases: TGTGCCACCAGCTCCCGTTCCGGACCCCAGCATTTT. V gene TRBV15 combines with J gene TRBJ1-5; no firm D call. Germline-derived CDR1 and CDR2 are LNHNV and YYDKDF (reference sequence). V lost 5 bases to trimming and J lost 10 bases, with 12 bases between them. CDR3 length equals 12 residues.

This clone was counted a few times. The chain carries TRBV29-1 and TRBJ2-5; D uncertain. CDR1 and CDR2 (germline): SQVTM, ANQGSEA. The CDR3 totals 14 residues. The V and J ends lost 7 bases and 5 bases respectively, with 20 bases between them. The CDR3 DNA reads as TGCAGCGCCTACGGGTTCTGGGATTTGGAGACCCAGTACTTC. It yields the protein CSAYGFWDLETQYF. Based on the CDR3 plus reference TRBV29-1 and TRBJ2-5, the full variable domain is SAVISQKPSRDICQRGTSLTIQCQVDSQVTMMFWYRQQPGQSLTLIATANQGSEATYESGFVIDKFPISRPNLTFSTLTVSNMSPEDSSIYLCSAYGFWDLETQYFGPGTRLLVL.

This clone was seen only once. The rearrangement joins TRBV7-2 to TRBJ2-7, with a weak D call TRBD2 (7 bases). CDR3 length equals 15 residues. Germline loops: CDR1 SGHTA, CDR2 FQGNSA. V was cut by 1 base and J by 2 bases, with 12 bases left in between. CDR3 DNA: TGTGCCAGCAGCTTAGGGGGCGGGGGCGCCTACGAGCAGTACTTC. Amino acids: CASSLGGGGAYEQYF.

The chain combines TRBV5-5 with TRBJ1-5; 9 bases fit TRBD1. CDR1 and CDR2 from the germline V gene are SGHKS and YYEKEE (reference sequence). J gave up 5 bases and V 3 bases, and 6 bases lay outside the gene matches. The CDR3 runs 15 residues. CDR3 region: CASSSLGQGDQPQHF. The CDR3 DNA sequence: TGTGCCAGCAGCTCGTTGGGACAGGGTGATCAGCCCCAGCATTTT. Drawing the rest from reference TRBV5-5 and TRBJ1-5, the complete variable domain is DAGVTQSPTHLIKTRGQQVTLRCSPISGHKSVSWYQQVLGQGPQFIFQYYEKEERGRGNFPDRFSARQFPNYSSELNVNALLLGDSALYLCASSSLGQGDQPQHFGDGTRLSIL.

This clone was seen only once. CDR3 amino acids: CASSDPILYEQYF. CDR3 DNA sequence: TGTGCCAGCAGTGACCCCATACTATACGAGCAGTACTTC. This chain links TRBV25-1 with TRBJ2-5, with D unresolved. The DNA end lines up better with TRBJ2-7; the J call may be wrong. This CDR3 has 13 residues. CDR1 and CDR2 from the germline V gene are MGHDK and SYGVNS.

The chain joins TRBV30 to TRBJ1-2; D perhaps matches TRBD1 (5 bases). The germline V gene has CDR1 GTSNPN and CDR2 SVGIG (reference sequence). With 5 bases removed from V and 0 bases from J, the gap between germline ends came to 16 bases. The CDR3 runs 15 residues. The CDR3 loop reads CAWGRPLTANYGYTF. In DNA form, the CDR3 reads TGTGCCTGGGGCCGCCCATTGACAGCTAACTATGGCTACACCTTC.

The V gene is TRBV6-6, the J gene TRBJ1-1; 8 nucleotides match TRBD1. Germline V gene sequence: CDR1 MNHNY, CDR2 SVGAGI (reference sequence). The CDR3 extends over 12 amino acids. Trimming took 2 bases from V and 7 from J; bases not matched to a gene: 0. CDR3: CASSYDRGEAFF. The CDR3 nucleotides are TGTGCCAGCAGTTACGACAGGGGTGAAGCTTTCTTT.

This chain links TRBV7-2 with TRBJ2-1; D is unclear. Between the trimmed V and J ends, which lost 3 bases and 3 bases, there was a span of 12 bases. Germline V gene sequence: CDR1 SGHTA, CDR2 FQGNSA. This CDR3 region has 15 residues. The CDR3 is CASSLAGDFYNEQFF. In DNA, the CDR3 is TGTGCCAGCAGCTTGGCAGGAGACTTCTACAATGAGCAGTTCTTC.

The V and J genes are TRBV5-1 and TRBJ2-1; 12 nucleotides align to TRBD2. CDR1 and CDR2 (germline): SGHRS, YFSETQ. The CDR3 has 16 amino acids. V lost 4 bases and J lost 7; bases outside the gene matches: 9. The CDR3 sequence is CASSLGLAGNLNEQFF. The DNA for the CDR3 is TGCGCCAGCAGCCTCGGACTAGCGGGGAATCTGAATGAGCAGTTCTTC. Variable domain in full (rest from reference TRBV5-1 and TRBJ2-1): KAGVTQTPRYLIKTRGQQVTLSCSPISGHRSVSWYQQTPGQGLQFLFEYFSETQRNKGNFPGRFSGRQFSNSRSEMNVSTLELGDSALYLCASSLGLAGNLNEQFFGPGTRLTVL.

This clone appeared a few times. The chain combines TRBV7-9 with TRBJ1-2; tentative D call: TRBD1 (5 bases). This CDR3 has 12 residues. Trimming pared 7 bases from V and 6 bases from J, leaving 12 bases between. CDR1 and CDR2 from the germline V gene are SEHNR and FQNEAQ (reference sequence). CDR3 coding DNA: TGTGCCAGCACCCTTGGGACGGATGGCTACACCTTC. Translating it yields CASTLGTDGYTF.

The chain joins TRBV6-5 to TRBJ2-7, with D tentatively TRBD2 (5 bases). Germline values: CDR1 MNHEY, CDR2 SVGAGI. V shed 4 bases and J shed 3 bases, with 10 bases lying between them. The CDR3 consists of 13 residues. CDR3 sequence reads: CASSSTNIYEQYF. The CDR3 region has the DNA TGTGCCAGCAGTTCGACTAACATCTACGAGCAGTACTTC.

CDR3 sequence (DNA): TGTGCCAGTAGTATGTTATCGGCAGGGCCGAGGTCTGGCTACACCTTC. Amino acid sequence: CASSMLSAGPRSGYTF. The chain is built from TRBV19 and TRBJ1-2; TRBD1 is a possible D gene (5 bases). CDR1 and CDR2 (germline): LNHDA, SQIVND (reference sequence). The V end lost 3 bases, the J end lost 7 bases, and 21 bases lay between the germline ends. The CDR3 consists of 16 residues. The full variable domain, its missing parts supplied by reference TRBV19 and TRBJ1-2, is DGGITQSPKYLFRKEGQNVTLSCEQNLNHDAMYWYRQDPGQGLRLIYYSQIVNDFQKGDIAEGYSVSREKKESFPLTVTSAQKNPTAFYLCASSMLSAGPRSGYTFGSGTRLTVV.

This rearrangement joins TRBV6-6 to TRBJ2-3, with 8 bases that match TRBD1. The CDR3 consists of 16 residues. Germline V CDR1 and CDR2: MNHNY, SVGAGI (reference sequence). V trimming: 6 bases; J trimming: 2 bases; junction bases outside the gene matches: 10. The CDR3 coding sequence is TGTGCCAGCAGGACTACAGGGGGTTTAATCACAGATACGCAGTATTTT. As protein: CASRTTGGLITDTQYF.

As concerns this clone: The same CDR3 arises from other DNA sequences in this sample as well. The chain carries TRBV9 and TRBJ1-1; no definite D call. Germline-derived CDR1 and CDR2 are SGDLS and YYNGEE. This CDR3 has 13 amino acids. V was clipped by 5 bases and J by 1 base, with 9 bases between them. CDR3 DNA: TGTGCCAGCAGTGTTCGCAGGAACACTGAAGCTTTCTTT. This encodes CASSVRRNTEAFF.

The chain's CDR3 is CATDPPGSTNEKLFF. The DNA for the CDR3 is TGTGCCACCGACCCCCCGGGATCGACTAATGAAAAACTGTTTTTT. V gene TRBV7-9 combines with J gene TRBJ1-4; D gene ambiguous. The CDR3 contains 15 residues. V dropped 10 bases and J dropped 2 bases, with 17 bases sitting between them. CDR1 and CDR2 from the germline V gene are SEHNR and FQNEAQ (reference sequence).

The chain is built from TRBV5-4 and TRBJ1-3; the D is unclear. The ends were cut back, 4 bases at V and 0 bases at J, with 14 bases in the middle. Germline V CDR1 and CDR2: SGHNT, YYREEE (reference sequence). This CDR3 is built from 16 residues. CDR3 sequence reads: CASSLDGPRSGNTIYF. CDR3 in DNA: TGTGCCAGCAGCCTGGACGGCCCGCGCTCTGGAAACACCATATATTTT.

The chain couples TRBV7-6 to TRBJ2-5, with 12 nucleotides matching TRBD2. Trimming took 5 bases from V and 5 from J; bases not matched to a gene: 12. Germline loops: CDR1 SGHVS, CDR2 FNYEAQ. The CDR3 is 17 amino acids. The CDR3 sequence is CASSPGLLAGGRETQYF. CDR3 nucleotide sequence: TGTGCCAGCAGCCCCGGGCTACTAGCGGGAGGCCGGGAGACCCAGTACTTC.

The rearrangement uses TRBV7-3 and TRBJ1-3, with a tentative D call TRBD1 (5 bases). CDR3 length: 15 residues. Germline V gene lookup returns CDR1 SGHTA and CDR2 FQGTGA. Trimming stripped 5 bases from V and 0 bases from J, with 11 bases between. The CDR3 DNA follows: TGTGCCAGCAGCCCGACAGCGTCCTCTGGAAACACCATATATTTT. Translated, it gives CASSPTASSGNTIYF.

This clone is a singleton in its sample. The rearrangement joins TRBV7-6 to TRBJ1-6, with unresolved D. Deletions cut 5 bases from V and 7 bases from J, with 12 bases between. CDR3 length equals 14 residues. Looked up from germline, CDR1 is SGHVS and CDR2 is FNYEAQ. The CDR3 DNA follows: TGTGCCAGCAGCGTTGGAGTACGGAATTCACCCCTCCACTTT. Protein product: CASSVGVRNSPLHF. Full variable domain (missing parts from reference TRBV7-6 and TRBJ1-6): GAGVSQSPRYKVTKRGQDVALRCDPISGHVSLYWYRQALGQGPEFLTYFNYEAQQDKSGLPNDRFSAERPEGSISTLTIQRTEQRDSAMYRCASSVGVRNSPLHFGNGTRLTVT.

The V call is TRBV6-5, the J call TRBJ2-5, with 9 nucleotides matching TRBD2. The ends lost 4 bases at V and 2 bases at J; junction bases unmatched: 8. The germline gives CDR1 MNHEY, CDR2 SVGAGI. This CDR3 comprises 16 residues. CDR3 sequence (DNA): TGTGCCAGCAGTTCGTCAGCGGGGGGACTACAAGAGACCCAGTACTTC. Its translation is CASSSSAGGLQETQYF.